This is a list of T cell receptor beta chains from one sample in a study of cytomegalovirus exposure and HLA in healthy donors. Assay used: immunoSEQ multiplex PCR; TCRdb lists only in-frame clones, some missing. The data contain fewer than 90,000 clones, roughly 80% of them seen just once; the ten biggest clones take up less than 4.5%. Source material: PBMCs. The receptors originated from a man aged 25 to 40 in good health and CMV-seronegative. CDR3s include the opening cysteine and the closing phenylalanine or tryptophan. D genes are given only for firm matches. Size is omitted from some rows. Given values are once, few, many or a class for expanded clones.

>-|-|TRBJ1-3|TRBV7-9
CSSSPNGQILGNTIYF
TGTTCCAGCAGCCCGAATGGACAGATTTTAGGAAACACCATATATTTT
>-|TRBD1|TRBJ1-2|TRBV5-6
CASSTQGAGYGYTF
TGTGCCAGCAGCACCCAGGGGGCTGGCTATGGCTACACCTTC
>-|-|TRBJ1-2|TRBV19
CVSSPPGVSYGYTF
TGTGTCAGTAGTCCTCCGGGGGTGAGCTATGGCTACACCTTC
>few|-|TRBJ1-4|TRBV28
CASSIPLRGEKLFF
TGTGCCAGCAGTATCCCATTAAGAGGCGAAAAACTGTTTTTT
>-|TRBD1|TRBJ1-4|TRBV6-5
CASSGQGQAKEKLFF
TGTGCCAGCAGTGGACAGGGGCAAGCGAAGGAAAAACTGTTTTTT
>-|-|TRBJ1-5|TRBV2
CASRPFITPGQPQHF
TGTGCCAGCCGCCCTTTTATTACCCCGGGTCAGCCCCAGCATTTT
>-|TRBD1|TRBJ1-5|TRBV6-4
CASSDRGGQDNQPQHF
TGTGCCAGCAGTGACAGGGGGGGACAGGACAATCAGCCCCAGCATTTT
>-|TRBD1|TRBJ2-1|TRBV7-9
CASSGPDRGDEQFF
TGTGCCAGCAGCGGCCCGGACAGGGGGGATGAGCAGTTCTTC
>-|-|TRBJ1-2|TRBV2
CASSTQGSNYGYTF
TGTGCCAGCAGTACACAGGGTTCTAACTATGGCTACACCTTC
>-|TRBD1|TRBJ1-1|TRBV5-1
CASSFRQGTGTEAFF
TGCGCCAGCAGCTTCCGACAGGGGACGGGCACTGAAGCTTTCTTT
>-|-|TRBJ2-3|TRBV12-5
CASGPTGGRTDTQYF
TGTGCTAGTGGACCTACCGGGGGGCGGACAGATACGCAGTATTTT
>-|-|TRBJ2-1|TRBV2
CASSEVSAGNEQFF
TGTGCCAGCAGTGAGGTGAGCGCGGGGAATGAGCAGTTCTTC
>-|-|TRBJ2-4|TRBV5-1
CASSLYGDKPKNIQYF
TGCGCCAGCAGCTTGTACGGGGATAAGCCCAAAAACATTCAGTACTTC
>-|TRBD1|TRBJ1-1|TRBV4-1
CASSQKPGQVIEAFF
TGCGCCAGCAGCCAAAAACCGGGACAGGTGATTGAAGCTTTCTTT
>-|TRBD2|TRBJ2-1|TRBV19
CASTPTSGGYNEQFF
TGTGCCAGTACCCCGACTAGCGGGGGCTACAATGAGCAGTTCTTC
>-|TRBD1|TRBJ1-3|TRBV30
CAWSVGQAAGNTIYF
TGTGCCTGGAGTGTAGGACAGGCGGCTGGAAACACCATATATTTT
>-|-|TRBJ2-7|TRBV6-5
CASTGTHSYEQYF
TGTGCCAGCACGGGAACCCACTCCTACGAGCAGTACTTC
>-|-|TRBJ1-3|TRBV28
CASSTTPNSGNTIYF
TGTGCCAGCAGTACCACACCCAACTCTGGAAACACCATATATTTT
>-|TRBD2|TRBJ2-1|TRBV28
CASSLFEREYVNEQFF
TGTGCCAGCAGTTTATTTGAGCGGGAGTATGTCAATGAGCAGTTCTTC
>-|TRBD1|TRBJ2-5|TRBV28
CASSLGQGLQETQYF
TGTGCCAGCAGTCTGGGACAGGGGCTTCAAGAGACCCAGTACTTC
>-|-|TRBJ1-6|TRBV5-1
CASSREQGRGAPLHF
TGCGCCAGCAGCAGGGAACAGGGAAGGGGAGCACCCCTCCACTTT
>once|-|TRBJ2-2|TRBV7-9
CSSSLEAKAGVHGELFF
TGTTCCAGCAGCTTAGAAGCTAAGGCAGGGGTTCACGGGGAGCTGTTTTTT
>few|-|TRBJ1-5|TRBV6-6
CASIGGTSNQPQHF
TGTGCCAGCATCGGAGGAACTAGCAATCAGCCCCAGCATTTT
>-|-|TRBJ1-2|TRBV28
CASSKGGQQSNYGYTF
TGTGCCAGCAGCAAAGGCGGACAGCAATCTAACTATGGCTACACCTTC
>once|-|TRBJ2-2|TRBV2
CASSGVRTGELFF
TGTGCCAGCAGTGGAGTGAGGACCGGGGAGCTGTTTTTT
>few|TRBD1|TRBJ2-7|TRBV6-5
CASQTGQGSLYEQYF
TGTGCCAGTCAAACCGGACAGGGGTCCCTATACGAGCAGTACTTC
>-|-|TRBJ2-2|TRBV6-5
CASKPGGGNTGELFF
TGTGCCAGCAAACCTGGAGGAGGGAACACCGGGGAGCTGTTTTTT
>-|-|TRBJ2-2|TRBV6-1
CASWEMGLFF
TGTGCCAGCTGGGAGATGGGGCTGTTTTTT
>few|-|TRBJ1-1|TRBV30
CAGAAKGRDTEAFF
TGTGCCGGGGCCGCCAAGGGGCGAGACACTGAAGCTTTCTTT
>once|-|TRBJ1-1|TRBV27
CASRPQGGADTEAFF
TGTGCCAGCAGACCCCAGGGAGGGGCGGACACTGAAGCTTTCTTT
>-|TRBD1|TRBJ1-1|TRBV2
CASRGQGRWYTEAFF
TGTGCCAGCAGGGGACAGGGGCGGTGGTACACTGAAGCTTTCTTT
>few|-|TRBJ2-7|TRBV6-1
CASSYISQGFYEQYF
TGTGCCAGCTCCTATATTAGCCAGGGATTCTACGAGCAGTACTTC
>-|TRBD1|TRBJ1-2|TRBV7-9
CASSSADRASLDGYTF
TGTGCCAGCAGCTCCGCCGACAGGGCCAGTTTGGATGGCTACACCTTC
>-|-|TRBJ2-7|TRBV7-8
CASSRLNSYEQYF
TGTGCCAGCAGCCGACTGAACTCCTACGAGCAGTACTTC
>-|TRBD2|TRBJ2-7|TRBV7-9
CASSPGTKFYEQYF
TGTGCCAGCAGCCCCGGGACTAAATTCTACGAGCAGTACTTC
>-|TRBD2|TRBJ2-2|TRBV6-5
CASSYLAGADTGELFF
TGTGCCAGCAGTTATCTAGCGGGAGCAGACACCGGGGAGCTGTTTTTT
>-|TRBD2|TRBJ2-2|TRBV6-5
CASSYSGLAETGELFF
TGTGCCAGCAGTTACTCGGGACTAGCGGAGACCGGGGAGCTGTTTTTT
>-|TRBD1|TRBJ2-7|TRBV5-1
CASSFGTGGSYEQYF
TGCGCCAGCAGCTTCGGGACAGGGGGTTCCTACGAGCAGTACTTC
>-|TRBD1|TRBJ2-1|TRBV5-1
CASSFDRGRSYNEQFF
TGCGCCAGCAGCTTTGACAGGGGGCGATCCTACAATGAGCAGTTCTTC
>-|-|TRBJ1-2|TRBV6-6
CASSVSQGNGYTF
TGTGCCAGCAGCGTCTCGCAGGGGAACGGCTACACCTTC
>-|TRBD1|TRBJ1-2|TRBV29-1
CSALGTVNYGYTF
TGCAGCGCTCTAGGGACAGTAAACTATGGCTACACCTTC
>-|-|TRBJ1-2|TRBV21-1
CASTQRGNLFVYGYTF
TGTGCCAGCACCCAAAGGGGCAACTTATTTGTCTATGGCTACACCTTC
>once|-|TRBJ2-7|TRBV6-5
CASSYSTDLSSYEQYF
TGTGCCAGCAGTTACTCGACAGATCTGAGCTCCTACGAGCAGTACTTC
>-|TRBD2|TRBJ2-3|TRBV5-1
CASSLALAGASDTQYF
TGCGCCAGCAGCTTGGCGCTAGCGGGAGCTTCAGATACGCAGTATTTT
>-|-|TRBJ1-3|TRBV5-1
CASSLGFYNSGNTIYF
TGCGCCAGCAGCTTGGGGTTCTATAACTCTGGAAACACCATATATTTT
>-|-|TRBJ2-7|TRBV5-1
CASSSYRSYEQYF
TGCGCCAGCAGCTCCTACAGGTCCTACGAGCAGTACTTC
>-|-|TRBJ2-1|TRBV5-1
CASSLVEPYNEQFF
TGCGCCAGCAGCTTGGTAGAACCCTACAATGAGCAGTTCTTC
>-|TRBD1|TRBJ1-5|TRBV7-2
CASSPFPRGRSNQPQHF
TGTGCCAGCAGTCCCTTCCCCAGGGGGCGAAGCAATCAGCCCCAGCATTTT
>-|-|TRBJ2-5|TRBV7-2
CASSLDGGQETQYF
TGTGCCAGCAGCTTAGATGGGGGGCAAGAGACCCAGTACTTC
>once|-|TRBJ2-3|TRBV6-6
CASSYSRPGSTDTQYF
TGTGCCAGCAGTTACTCGAGGCCGGGGTCCACAGATACGCAGTATTTT
>-|TRBD2|TRBJ2-7|TRBV4-1
CASSQRGGYEQYF
TGCGCCAGCAGCCAACGGGGGGGCTACGAGCAGTACTTC